This record looks at one TCR beta chain sequence and its context. The source of the sample is a study of blood T cell repertoires in COVID-19. Using immunoSEQ multiplex PCR, the repertoire was profiled, and TCRdb retains in-frame clones only, with some absent. Among tens of thousands of clones listed, nearly 90% were seen once. J gave up 6 bases and V 6 bases, and 5 bases lay outside the gene matches. This CDR3 has 14 amino acids. Germline CDR1 MNHEY, CDR2 SVGAGI. The TCR was taken from a man over 45 with acute or convalescent COVID-19. The V call is TRBV6-5, the J call TRBJ2-2; 9 bases agree with TRBD1. The sample taken for sequencing was peripheral blood. CDR3 in amino acids: CASRWTGEAGELFF. In nucleotides, the CDR3 is TGTGCCAGCAGGTGGACAGGGGAGGCCGGGGAGCTGTTTTTT.